Listed below are T cell receptor beta chains from one sample, sequenced in a study of beta chain features in type 1 diabetes. Repertoires were generated with immunoSEQ multiplex PCR, while TCRdb's copy carries only in-frame clones and drops some. The table records 250,000 or so clones, just over 20% of them present only once. Sequenced: naive CD4+ T cells from blood. The source of these receptors is a woman aged 40 to 50 with type 1 diabetes. The CDR3 runs from the conserved cysteine through the conserved F or W. The D gene is left open where the match is weak. Clone size is given for some rows only: seen once, a few or many times, or a class if the clone is expanded.

d_gene,j_gene,abundance,v_gene,CDR3aa,CDR3nt
.,TRBJ1-1,.,TRBV14,CASSQDPWRTFF,TGTGCCAGCAGCCAAGATCCGTGGAGGACTTTCTTT
TRBD1,TRBJ1-5,few,TRBV4-3,CASSQGQGDGQPQHF,TGCGCCAGCAGCCAAGGGCAGGGGGACGGTCAGCCCCAGCATTTT
TRBD1,TRBJ2-1,few,TRBV18,CASSQRTGQVNEQFF,TGTGCCAGCTCACAACGGACAGGACAAGTCAATGAGCAGTTCTTC
TRBD2,TRBJ2-1,.,TRBV9,CASSVGLREGAYNEQFF,TGTGCCAGCAGCGTTGGACTCCGGGAGGGGGCCTACAATGAGCAGTTCTTC
.,TRBJ1-2,.,TRBV5-1,CASSLGGPTGTHTF,TGCGCCAGCAGCTTGGGTGGCCCCACAGGAACCCACACCTTC
.,TRBJ1-4,.,TRBV11-2,CASSIRGEKLFF,TGTGCCAGCAGCATCAGAGGTGAAAAACTGTTTTTT
.,TRBJ2-1,.,TRBV20-1,CSAGSYNEQFF,TGCAGTGCTGGCAGCTACAATGAGCAGTTCTTC
TRBD1,TRBJ2-3,few,TRBV29-1,CSARGQGEDTQYF,TGCAGCGCCCGAGGACAGGGTGAAGATACGCAGTATTTT
.,TRBJ1-1,.,TRBV6-5,CASSYSTGTEAFF,TGTGCCAGCAGTTACTCGACGGGCACTGAAGCTTTCTTT
TRBD1,TRBJ1-6,.,TRBV7-3,CASSPTGGENSPLHF,TGTGCCAGCAGCCCTACAGGGGGCGAAAATTCACCCCTCCACTTT
TRBD2,TRBJ2-1,.,TRBV4-3,CASSQGTPGLADNEQFF,TGCGCCAGCAGCCAAGGGACGCCGGGACTAGCAGACAATGAGCAGTTCTTC
TRBD1,TRBJ2-7,.,TRBV18,CASSLDRGSEQYF,TGTGCCAGCTCACTCGACAGGGGTAGCGAGCAGTACTTC
TRBD2,TRBJ2-1,few,TRBV6-6,CASRVAGEYNEQFF,TGTGCCAGCAGGGTAGCGGGGGAATACAATGAGCAGTTCTTC
.,TRBJ2-7,.,TRBV23-1,CASRRGGQVGCEQYF,TGCGCCAGCAGGCGCGGGGGACAGGTCGGCTGCGAGCAGTACTTC
.,TRBJ1-1,once,TRBV5-6,CASSLAGSGRTEAFF,TGTGCCAGCAGCTTGGCCGGATCCGGGAGGACTGAAGCTTTCTTT
TRBD1,TRBJ1-2,.,TRBV4-1,CASSQDRTGGAYGYTF,TGCGCCAGCAGCCAAGATCGGACAGGGGGCGCGTATGGCTACACCTTC
.,TRBJ1-1,.,TRBV19,CASSEGLFEAFF,TGTGCCAGTAGTGAGGGTTTATTTGAAGCTTTCTTT
TRBD1,TRBJ2-5,few,TRBV5-1,CASSHGGQGQETQYF,TGCGCCAGCAGCCATGGAGGACAGGGACAAGAGACCCAGTACTTC
TRBD2,TRBJ2-1,few,TRBV7-3,CASSATSGGYNEQFF,TGTGCCAGCAGCGCCACTAGCGGGGGGTACAATGAGCAGTTCTTC
TRBD1,TRBJ2-5,few,TRBV19,CASSISTGETQYF,TGTGCCAGTAGTATATCGACAGGGGAGACCCAGTACTTC
TRBD1,TRBJ1-2,.,TRBV7-9,CASSLPTGKEYGYTF,TGTGCCAGCAGCCTGCCGACAGGGAAGGAGTATGGCTACACCTTC
TRBD1,TRBJ1-6,.,TRBV4-3,CASSRWDSPGLNSPLHF,TGCGCCAGCAGCCGGTGGGACAGCCCAGGGCTTAATTCACCCCTCCACTTT
TRBD1,TRBJ2-1,.,TRBV6-5,CATRGDRGDHEQFF,TGTGCCACCCGGGGGGACAGGGGGGACCATGAGCAGTTCTTC
.,TRBJ1-5,.,TRBV28,CASSSLRGNDNQPQHF,TGTGCCAGCAGTTCCCTTAGAGGGAATGACAATCAGCCCCAGCATTTT
TRBD1,TRBJ2-2,.,TRBV6-4,CASGTANTGELFF,TGTGCCAGCGGGACAGCGAACACCGGGGAGCTGTTTTTT
.,TRBJ2-7,.,TRBV30,CAWTRSYEQYF,TGTGCCTGGACTCGTTCCTACGAGCAGTACTTC
TRBD2,TRBJ2-1,once,TRBV19,CASSSIGTISYNEQFF,TGTGCCAGTAGTTCAATAGGGACTATCTCCTACAATGAGCAGTTCTTC
.,TRBJ2-1,.,TRBV9,CASSVAARSSYNEQFF,TGTGCCAGCAGCGTAGCTGCCAGGTCTTCCTACAATGAGCAGTTCTTC
TRBD1,TRBJ2-7,.,TRBV7-3,CASSTGQDFGEQYF,TGTGCCAGCAGCACGGGACAGGACTTTGGCGAGCAGTACTTC
.,TRBJ1-2,.,TRBV28,CASSPGQFYGYTF,TGTGCCAGCAGTCCTGGGCAGTTCTATGGCTACACCTTC
TRBD1,TRBJ1-2,few,TRBV29-1,CSGRAWDSGYTF,TGCAGCGGACGCGCCTGGGACAGTGGCTACACCTTC
.,TRBJ1-1,few,TRBV5-4,CASSLRTLLYTEAFF,TGTGCCAGCAGCCTTCGGACACTTCTCTACACTGAAGCTTTCTTT
TRBD2,TRBJ2-5,few,TRBV5-1,CASSLGLARGETQYF,TGCGCCAGCAGCTTGGGACTAGCGCGAGGCGAGACCCAGTACTTC
TRBD1,TRBJ2-3,few,TRBV19,CASSPGQGEDTQYF,TGTGCCAGTAGTCCCGGACAGGGGGAAGATACGCAGTATTTT
TRBD1,TRBJ2-7,.,TRBV27,CASRRQGNSYEQYF,TGTGCCAGCAGACGACAGGGAAACTCCTACGAGCAGTACTTC
.,TRBJ2-5,.,TRBV29-1,CSVDGETQYF,TGCAGCGTTGACGGGGAGACCCAGTACTTC
.,TRBJ2-1,.,TRBV2,CASQGRRLNEQFF,TGTGCCAGCCAGGGGAGACGTCTCAATGAGCAGTTCTTC
TRBD1,TRBJ2-5,.,TRBV9,CASSVAGQGRWETQYF,TGTGCCAGCAGCGTAGCAGGACAGGGTCGGTGGGAGACCCAGTACTTC
TRBD1,TRBJ2-7,few,TRBV7-9,CASSLGQSSNEQYF,TGTGCCAGCAGCCTGGGACAGTCCTCAAACGAGCAGTACTTC